This is a list of T cell receptor beta chains from one sample in a study of blood T cell repertoires in COVID-19. Method: immunoSEQ multiplex PCR; TCRdb's copy keeps in-frame clones and lacks some. The table has tens of thousands of clones, around three quarters seen once; the top ten hold about 14%. Sequenced sample: peripheral blood. Receptor source: a human donor in a cohort sampled during active COVID-19. The CDR3 runs from the conserved cysteine through the conserved F or W. D genes are given only for firm matches. Size tells how often a clone was seen (once, few, many) or the class of an expanded clone, and some rows leave it out.

>TRBV20-1|TRBD1|15|TRBJ1-4|NA
TGCAGTGCTAGTATTAGGGGACAGGGAGCTGAAAAACTGTTTTTT
CSASIRGQGAEKLFF
>TRBV19|NA|16|TRBJ2-1|NA
TGTGCCAGTAGTATAGGTACTACTTTCAACTACAATGAGCAGTTCTTC
CASSIGTTFNYNEQFF
>TRBV11-2|NA|14|TRBJ2-7|NA
TGTGCCAGCAGCTCCTCGGCAGGGCTCTACGAGCAGTACTTC
CASSSSAGLYEQYF
>TRBV10-1|TRBD2|17|TRBJ2-2|NA
TGCGCCAGCAGTGATCTGGGACTAGCGGGGAACACCGGGGAGCTGTTTTTT
CASSDLGLAGNTGELFF
>TRBV5-1|TRBD1|15|TRBJ2-3|NA
TGCGCCAGCAGCTTAGACAGGGGGTGGGCAGATACGCAGTATTTT
CASSLDRGWADTQYF
>TRBV10-3|TRBD2|16|TRBJ2-1|few
TGTGCCATCAGTGTCTCGACTAGCGCCTCCTACAATGAGCAGTTCTTC
CAISVSTSASYNEQFF
>TRBV5-4|TRBD2|14|TRBJ2-7|NA
TGTGCCAGCAGCCATGGTAGCGGGACCTACGAGCAGTACTTC
CASSHGSGTYEQYF
>TRBV7-9|NA|11|TRBJ2-7|NA
TGTGCCAGCAGCTCCCAGTACGAGCAGTACTTC
CASSSQYEQYF
>TRBV28|TRBD1|15|TRBJ2-5|few
TGTGCCAGCAGCTCCTCGGGACAGGGGAGGGAGACCCAGTACTTC
CASSSSGQGRETQYF
>TRBV28|NA|13|TRBJ1-1|NA
TGTGCCAGCAGTTTCCCCGGGTACACTGAAGCTTTCTTT
CASSFPGYTEAFF